These 17 T cell receptor beta chains were all obtained from the same sample, sequenced in a study of blood T cell repertoires in COVID-19. Libraries were prepared by immunoSEQ multiplex PCR; TCRdb keeps only in-frame clonotypes and omits some of them. Of fewer than 250,000 clones in the sample, roughly 86% were seen once. The sequenced material came from peripheral blood. These receptors came from a man aged 55 to 69 with acute or convalescent COVID-19.

J is TRBJ1-4 and V is TRBV5-1; a possible D gene is TRBD1 (5 bases). Germline values: CDR1 SGHRS, CDR2 YFSETQ. Between the trimmed V and J ends, which lost 3 bases and 6 bases, there was a span of 9 bases. The CDR3 covers 13 residues. The CDR3 DNA is TGCGCCAGCAGCTCACTGACAGATGAAAAACTGTTTTTT. This gives the protein CASSSLTDEKLFF.

This clone has ten or more counts. In the same sample, other DNA sequences code for this CDR3. The chain carries TRBV6-1 and TRBJ2-7; D ambiguous. Germline values: CDR1 MNHNS, CDR2 SASEGT. V was shortened by 2 bases and J by 6 bases, with 8 bases between the two germline ends. The CDR3 sequence is 12 residues long. The CDR3 DNA is TGTGCCAGCAGTGAACTAGAGTTCGAGCAGTACTTC. This encodes CASSELEFEQYF.

The chain recombines TRBV5-1 with TRBJ1-1; D is ambiguous. This CDR3 comprises 12 residues. The V end lost 5 bases, the J end lost 0 bases, and 5 bases lay between the germline ends. The germline CDR1 and CDR2 sequences are SGHRS and YFSETQ. CDR3 sequence reads: CASRALNTEAFF. The CDR3 region has the DNA TGCGCCAGCAGGGCCCTGAACACTGAAGCTTTCTTT.

The sample holds one count of this clone. The chain joins TRBV9 to TRBJ1-6; tentatively, D is TRBD1 (6 bases). CDR1 is SGDLS, CDR2 YYNGEE, per germline. With 0 bases removed from V and 10 bases from J, the gap between germline ends came to 14 bases. The CDR3 is 15 amino acids. The CDR3 bases are TGTGCCAGCAGCGTAGGCAGGGGTGGAGGATCACCCCTCCACTTT. It translates to CASSVGRGGGSPLHF.

The V and J genes are TRBV11-3 and TRBJ2-1, with D possibly being TRBD2 (7 bases). The CDR3 extends over 14 amino acids. V was clipped by 3 bases and J by 6 bases, with 12 bases between them. Germline V CDR1 and CDR2: SGHNT, YENEEA. The CDR3 bases are TGTGCCAGCAGCTTGGCGGGGGCTGGCAATGAGCAGTTCTTC. This sequence encodes CASSLAGAGNEQFF.

The chain couples TRBV9 to TRBJ1-1; D perhaps matches TRBD1 (5 bases). The germline V gene encodes CDR1 SGDLS and CDR2 YYNGEE. V was clipped by 0 bases and J by 0 bases, with 15 bases between them. The CDR3 runs 17 residues. CDR3 DNA sequence: TGTGCCAGCAGCGTAGAAAGGTCGGGGGGATTGAACACTGAAGCTTTCTTT. This translates into CASSVERSGGLNTEAFF.

The J gene is TRBJ2-1, the V gene TRBV2; unclear D gene. This CDR3 is 10 amino acids long. Germline lookup yields CDR1 SNHLY and CDR2 FYNNEI. V lost 6 bases and J lost 7, with 4 bases in between. The CDR3 nucleotides read TGTGCCAGCAGCGGGAATGAGCAGTTCTTC. It yields the protein CASSGNEQFF.

J is TRBJ1-1 and V is TRBV19; TRBD1 is a possible D gene (6 bases). The CDR3 is 14 amino acids. CDR1 and CDR2 (germline): LNHDA, SQIVND (reference sequence). V lost 8 bases, J lost 1 base, and 14 bases lay in between. CDR3 sequence: CASYSGTKNTEAFF. The CDR3 DNA is TGTGCCAGTTACTCCGGGACAAAGAACACTGAAGCTTTCTTT.

V usage is TRBV5-1 and J usage is TRBJ2-3, with TRBD1 matching 9 bases. The CDR3 is 14 amino acids. Trimming removed 4 bases from V and 6 bases from J; junction bases left unmatched: 6. Germline V gene sequence: CDR1 SGHRS, CDR2 YFSETQ. The CDR3 region is CASSPGTGRDTQYF. DNA for the CDR3: TGCGCCAGCAGCCCGGGGACAGGGCGGGATACGCAGTATTTT.

V gene TRBV28 combines with J gene TRBJ2-7, with D maybe TRBD1 (6 bases). The germline V gene encodes CDR1 MDHEN and CDR2 SYDVKM. The CDR3 sequence is 12 residues long. V lost 1 base to trimming and J lost 7 bases, with 8 bases between them. The CDR3 DNA reads as TGTGCCAGCAGTTTATCCAGGGGAGAGCAGTACTTC. It is translated as CASSLSRGEQYF.

J is TRBJ1-2 and V is TRBV7-8; D is unresolved. CDR1 and CDR2 from the germline V gene are SGHVS and FQNEAQ. Trimming shortened V by 1 base and J by 4 bases, and 10 bases separated the two germline ends. The CDR3 runs to 14 residues. The CDR3 region is CASSLGQTPYGYTF. CDR3 DNA sequence: TGTGCCAGCAGCTTAGGACAAACGCCCTATGGCTACACCTTC.

This chain joins TRBV6-2 or TRBV6-3 and TRBJ1-2; the match to TRBD1 covers 7 bases. CDR3 length: 13 residues. CDR1 and CDR2 (germline): MNHEY, SVGEGT. V lost 6 bases and J lost 5; bases outside the gene matches: 6. The DNA of the CDR3 is TGTGCCAGCAGCGGGGACAGAGGTTATGGCTACACCTTC. It translates to CASSGDRGYGYTF.

The J gene is TRBJ2-2, the V gene TRBV6-5; TRBD1 agrees at 8 bases. Germline V gene data show CDR1 as MNHEY and CDR2 as SVGAGI. V trimming: 6 bases; J trimming: 4 bases; junction bases outside the gene matches: 7. The CDR3 contains 15 residues. The CDR3 sequence: CASRHDRGGTGELFF. DNA of the CDR3: TGTGCCAGCAGACACGACAGGGGAGGCACCGGGGAGCTGTTTTTT.

The V gene is TRBV5-1, the J gene TRBJ2-2, with 9 bases matching TRBD1. CDR1 is SGHRS and CDR2 is YFSETQ in the germline V gene. V lost 2 bases and J lost 4; bases outside the gene matches: 9. This CDR3 is 17 amino acids long. CDR3 protein: CASSFGTGGGSTGELFF. CDR3 DNA sequence: TGCGCCAGCAGCTTTGGTACAGGGGGCGGAAGCACCGGGGAGCTGTTTTTT.

This clone was counted once. The J gene is TRBJ2-7, the V gene TRBV28; 8 bases agree with TRBD2. The CDR3 consists of 11 residues. Germline V gives CDR1 MDHEN, CDR2 SYDVKM. V shed 8 bases and J 6 bases; nucleotides not matched to a gene: 3. The CDR3 DNA reads as TGTGCCAGCCGGGGGGGTGGCGAGCAGTACTTC. It translates to CASRGGGEQYF.

The gene calls are TRBV29-1 and TRBJ2-7; 8 positions agree with TRBD1. Trimming cost V 3 bases and J 2 bases; bases outside gene matches: 6. In germline, CDR1 is SQVTM, CDR2 ANQGSEA. The CDR3 loop spans 14 amino acids. Here the CDR3 DNA reads TGCAGCGTTGAGGGCCAGGGGGCCGCCTACGAGCAGTACTTC. This gives the protein CSVEGQGAAYEQYF.

V and J are TRBV9 and TRBJ2-1; 10 bases line up with TRBD2. J was trimmed by 7 bases and V by 4 bases; bases with no gene match: 17. The germline V gene has CDR1 SGDLS and CDR2 YYNGEE. The CDR3 covers 18 residues. CDR3 residues: CASSPGSSGGIGRNEQFF. The CDR3 DNA reads as TGTGCCAGCAGCCCGGGTAGTAGCGGGGGGATAGGACGGAATGAGCAGTTCTTC.